This TCR beta chain was recovered during a study of identical twins. This clonotype was found a few times. The antigen is not known. This CDR3 is built from 13 residues. Germline values: CDR1 SQVTM, CDR2 ANQGSEA. The V end was cut by 4 bases, the J end by 7 bases, with 14 bases between. Through template switching, a universal primer site was introduced, and the cDNA contained unique molecular identifiers. One entry per CDR3 protein, called by TCRdb with MiXCR from the 5' RACE reads. Of 500,000 to 700,000 distinct CDR3 sequences in the sample, under 8.5% were seen once. Study-level results: A partial confounding effect on zero-insertion analyses could come from invariant MAIT and iNKT cells.

These same data were also listed under a study on yellow fever vaccine responses in identical twins.

Sequenced input: PBMCs. This TCR came from a woman between 18 and 30 years old in good health. The chain employs TRBV29-1 and TRBJ2-1; maybe TRBD2 (6 bases). CDR3 in DNA: TGCAGCGTTGGGCAGGGAGGTGGTAATGAGCAGTTCTTC. Translating it yields CSVGQGGGNEQFF.